The entry below describes one TCR beta chain. Produced via immunoSEQ multiplex PCR; TCRdb's table is partial and in-frame only. The repertoire holds just over 80,000 clones, with 90% to 95% as singletons. This entry is derived from a study of control samples from healthy donors and cancer patients. Losses at the gene ends were 6 bases for V and 1 base for J; bases not matched to a gene: 3. The CDR3 consists of 15 residues. CDR1 and CDR2 (germline): MDHEN, SYDVKM. The specimen was blood. The genes are TRBV28 and TRBJ2-2, with 9 bases fitting TRBD2. The sequence was collected from a woman aged 18-30 years in good health. CDR3 residues: CASRLSGGNTGELFF. CDR3 DNA: TGTGCCAGCAGGCTTAGCGGGGGGAACACCGGGGAGCTGTTTTTT.